The 13 T cell receptor beta chains reported below all come from one sample, sequenced in a study of pediatric ulcerative colitis. TCRdb's table, derived via immunoSEQ multiplex PCR, lists solely in-frame clones and lacks some. The repertoire includes more than 15,000 clones, around 70% of them detected once, and 3.4% sits in the top ten. The rectum was sampled with one to two pinch biopsies at colonoscopy. The sequencing sample was made of gut tissue. The receptors shown here come from a girl between 10 and 17 years old with moderate ulcerative colitis.

The chain uses TRBV11-1 and TRBJ2-7; 7 positions agree with TRBD1. Germline trimming cut 3 bases from V and 6 bases from J; bases unmatched to any gene: 8. CDR1 and CDR2 from the germline V gene are SGHAT and FQDESV (reference sequence). The CDR3 has 14 residues. Written as DNA, the CDR3 is TGTGCCAGCAGCTTGGACCAGGGGGTGTCCGAGCAGTACTTC. This translates into CASSLDQGVSEQYF.

This rearrangement joins TRBV4-2 to TRBJ1-1; D is undetermined. V lost 0 bases to trimming and J lost 1 base, with 6 bases between them. CDR3 size: 14 residues. Germline loops: CDR1 LGHNA, CDR2 YNFKEQ. CDR3 protein: CASSQDPQNTEAFF. CDR3 nucleotide sequence: TGTGCCAGCAGCCAAGATCCTCAGAACACTGAAGCTTTCTTT.

The J gene is TRBJ1-5, the V gene TRBV7-6; no reliable D call. V shed 1 base and J shed 5 bases, with 6 bases lying between them. The CDR3 consists of 13 residues. Germline assignment: CDR1 SGHVS and CDR2 FNYEAQ. CDR3 sequence (DNA): TGTGCCAGCAGCTTAGATTTGGATCAGCCCCAGCATTTT. This encodes CASSLDLDQPQHF.

The chain has TRBV28 and TRBJ1-4, with D perhaps matching TRBD1 (5 bases). Germline lookup yields CDR1 MDHEN and CDR2 SYDVKM. V was clipped by 6 bases and J by 5 bases, with 16 bases between them. The CDR3 has 15 amino acids. The CDR3, as DNA: TGTGCCAGCAGGGCACTCGGGGCAGGGAATGAAAAACTGTTTTTT. Protein sequence: CASRALGAGNEKLFF.

This clone appeared a single time. The V gene is TRBV7-9, the J gene TRBJ2-7; 11 bases are a match to TRBD1. V trimming: 5 bases; J trimming: 1 base; junction bases outside the gene matches: 10. Germline V CDR1 and CDR2: SEHNR, FQNEAQ (reference sequence). The CDR3 has 17 amino acids. The CDR3 DNA reads TGTGCCAGCAGCCCGAATATTGGGACAGGGGGTTCCTACGAGCAGTACTTC. It yields the protein CASSPNIGTGGSYEQYF.

CDR3 in amino acids: CATSGTGRNQPQHF. The CDR3 nucleotides read TGTGCCACCAGCGGGACAGGCCGCAATCAGCCCCAGCATTTT. The J gene is TRBJ1-5, the V gene TRBV19; 8 bases line up with TRBD1. Per the germline V gene, CDR1 is LNHDA and CDR2 is SQIVND (reference sequence). Trimming cost V 10 bases and J 2 bases; bases outside gene matches: 7. This CDR3 is built from 14 residues.

The J gene is TRBJ1-6, the V gene TRBV27; D remains unclear. CDR3 length equals 14 residues. The V gene's germline CDR1 is MNHEY and CDR2 SMNVEV (reference sequence). V was cut by 7 bases and J by 7 bases, with 14 bases left in between. The CDR3 region is CASTWNGENSPLHF. The CDR3 DNA sequence: TGTGCCAGCACCTGGAACGGGGAGAATTCACCCCTCCACTTT.

The rearrangement links TRBV7-9 to TRBJ2-3, with D maybe TRBD2 (6 bases). V was cut by 7 bases and J by 3 bases, with 26 bases left in between. Germline assignment: CDR1 SEHNR and CDR2 FQNEAQ (reference sequence). The CDR3 runs to 18 residues. CDR3 protein: CASIEGWGSGRATDTQYF. The CDR3 DNA follows: TGTGCCAGCATCGAAGGTTGGGGGAGCGGGCGGGCAACAGATACGCAGTATTTT.

The rearrangement links TRBV6-4 to TRBJ2-3; a possible D gene is TRBD2 (5 bases). Germline V gene lookup returns CDR1 MRHNA and CDR2 SNTAGT. The germline V and J ends were trimmed by 2 bases and 0 bases, with 12 bases remaining between them. This CDR3 region has 16 residues. Here the CDR3 DNA reads TGTGCCAGCAGTGACCTAGCTCATACTAGCACAGATACGCAGTATTTT. Protein product: CASSDLAHTSTDTQYF.

The chain joins TRBV5-1 to TRBJ2-1; D is unclear. Germline V CDR1 and CDR2: SGHRS, YFSETQ. The ends were cut back, 0 bases at V and 7 bases at J, with 8 bases in the middle. This CDR3 is built from 13 residues. The CDR3 loop is CASSLVPENEQFF. As DNA, the CDR3 is TGCGCCAGCAGCTTGGTTCCCGAGAATGAGCAGTTCTTC. The entire variable domain, with the rest obtained from reference TRBV5-1 and TRBJ2-1, is as follows: KAGVTQTPRYLIKTRGQQVTLSCSPISGHRSVSWYQQTPGQGLQFLFEYFSETQRNKGNFPGRFSGRQFSNSRSEMNVSTLELGDSALYLCASSLVPENEQFFGPGTRLTVL.

This clone has more than one count but fewer than ten. This chain connects TRBV7-6 to TRBJ2-7, with D perhaps matching TRBD1 (6 bases). The CDR3 is 14 residues long. Trimming took off 0 bases at V and 5 bases at J, with 11 bases between the two ends. Germline-derived CDR1 and CDR2 are SGHVS and FNYEAQ. The CDR3 bases are TGTGCCAGCAGCTTAGCTAGTGGGGACAACGAGCAGTACTTC. Its translation is CASSLASGDNEQYF.

V is TRBV4-1 and J is TRBJ2-5; weak D call: TRBD1 (7 bases). This CDR3 is built from 16 residues. Germline V gives CDR1 MGHRA, CDR2 YSYEKL. Trimming removed 1 base from V and 3 bases from J, with 15 bases in between. The CDR3 is CASSQGISRGEETQYF. CDR3 coding DNA: TGCGCCAGCAGCCAAGGAATTTCCAGGGGGGAAGAGACCCAGTACTTC.

The chain combines TRBV6-5 with TRBJ2-3, with D possibly called TRBD1 or TRBD2 (5 bases each). Germline CDR1 and CDR2: MNHEY and SVGAGI. V was trimmed by 2 bases and J by 4 bases, leaving 13 bases between them. The CDR3 loop spans 15 amino acids. The CDR3 nucleotides read TGTGCCAGCAGTTACCTGGTAGGGACGGCAGATACGCAGTATTTT. This codes for CASSYLVGTADTQYF.